This T cell receptor beta chain was sequenced for a study of Tregs in tolerant kidney transplant recipients. Study-wide points: Changing PCR primers prevented nucleotide comparison between some patients' samples.

The CDR3 runs to 18 residues. V dropped 3 bases and J dropped 4 bases, with 24 bases sitting between them. Germline lookup yields CDR1 MGHRA and CDR2 YSYEKL. Assay used: immunoSEQ multiplex PCR; TCRdb lists only in-frame clones, some missing. The sample contains 60,000 to 95,000 clones, more than 95% of which appear only once. This clone was seen once. The antigen is undetermined. The sequence was obtained from a human donor who received a combined kidney and bone marrow transplant. The chain employs TRBV4-1 and TRBJ2-5; no reliable D call. This specimen consisted of CD4+ T cells from blood, obtained before the transplant. For the CDR3, the DNA is TGCGCCAGCAGCCAGAGCCAGTTAGAGGTAGCTGGCAGAGAGACCCAGTACTTC. Encoded protein: CASSQSQLEVAGRETQYF.